This paragraph reports one TCR beta chain. Germline lookup yields CDR1 LNHDA and CDR2 SQIVND (reference sequence). The CDR3 spans 12 residues. V lost 6 bases to trimming and J lost 4 bases, with 9 bases between them. This entry belongs to a study of T cells after yellow fever vaccination. TCRdb re-derived calls from the 5' RACE reads in MiXCR, one entry per CDR3 protein. The top ten clones hold just under 15% of a sample with about 630,000 distinct CDR3 sequences, 9% to 15% of them seen once. This chain joins TRBV19 and TRBJ1-1, with D tentatively TRBD1 (5 bases). The source material was PBMCs, sampled on the day of the yellow fever booster vaccination. The sequence derives from a man younger than 45 who received the YFV17D yellow fever vaccine. CDR3 residues: CASSTRGTEAFF. The CDR3 DNA reads as TGTGCCAGTAGCACGAGGGGCACTGAAGCTTTCTTT.